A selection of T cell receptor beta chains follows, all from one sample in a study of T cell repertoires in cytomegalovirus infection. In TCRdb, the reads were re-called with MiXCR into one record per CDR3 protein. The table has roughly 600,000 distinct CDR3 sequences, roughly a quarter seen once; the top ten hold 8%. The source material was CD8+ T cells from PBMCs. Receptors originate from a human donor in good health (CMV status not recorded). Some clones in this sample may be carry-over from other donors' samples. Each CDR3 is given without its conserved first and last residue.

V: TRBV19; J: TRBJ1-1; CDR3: ASNQMNTEAF
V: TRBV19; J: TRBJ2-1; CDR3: ATAIGAGELFYNEQF
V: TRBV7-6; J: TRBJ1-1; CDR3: ASSWRQGENTEAF
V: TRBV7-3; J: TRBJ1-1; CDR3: ASSAQHNMNTEAF
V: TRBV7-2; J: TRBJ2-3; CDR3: ASSRTVRTTDTQY
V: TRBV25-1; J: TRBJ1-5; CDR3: ASSVGGAQPQH
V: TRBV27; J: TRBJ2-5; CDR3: ASSLRGGLETQY
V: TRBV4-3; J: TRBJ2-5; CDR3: ASSQGPTVTQY
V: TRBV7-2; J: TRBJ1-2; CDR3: ASSSLPRQANYGYT
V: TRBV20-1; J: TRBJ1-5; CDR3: SARDIGEGNQPQH
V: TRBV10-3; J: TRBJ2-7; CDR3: AILLRDRDNYEQY
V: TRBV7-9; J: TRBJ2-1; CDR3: ASSGASGGSSYNEQF
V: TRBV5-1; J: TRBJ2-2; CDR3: ASSLGQGQNTGELF
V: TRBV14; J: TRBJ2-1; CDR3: ASSHGDGRDNEQF
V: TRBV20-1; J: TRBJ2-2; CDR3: SAYSRNTGELF
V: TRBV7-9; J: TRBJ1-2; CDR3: ASNTGSHGYT
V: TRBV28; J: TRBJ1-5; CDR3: ASSFQVFDSNQPQH